The 10 T cell receptor beta chains below all came from one sample that was sequenced in a study of cytomegalovirus exposure and HLA in healthy donors (dated by TCRdb to about 2017). The library was obtained by the immunoSEQ multiplex PCR assay. A mixture of 60 forward primers for TCR Vbeta segments and 13 reverse primers for TCR Jbeta segments was used in the multiplex PCR. Drawn from immuneACCESS, this table holds only the in-frame rearrangements with V and J called that TCRdb kept. Clones are partly lost; checked studies trace under half to an unresolved V gene and leave the rest unexplained. The sample yields nearly 110,000 clones; 82% were counted once. The ten largest clones take up approximately 1.5% of the sample. Sequencing was done on a sample of PBMCs. The receptors shown here come from a middle-aged man in good health and CMV-seronegative.

CDR3 sequence reads: CASSFTDSNQPQHF. Written as DNA, the CDR3 is TGTGCCAGCAGCTTTACAGATAGCAATCAGCCCCAGCATTTT. The genes are TRBV5-5 and TRBJ1-5; D remains unclear. The V gene lost 2 bases and the J gene lost 0 bases, with 6 bases spanning the gap. Germline CDR1 is SGHKS and CDR2 is YYEKEE (reference sequence). This CDR3 region has 14 residues.

CDR3 in amino acids: CAWSFGGVETQYF. CDR3 nucleotides: TGTGCCTGGAGTTTCGGGGGGGTAGAGACCCAGTACTTC. The chain uses TRBV30 and TRBJ2-5; TRBD2 matches at 8 bases. Germline CDR1 is GTSNPN and CDR2 is SVGIG (reference sequence). CDR3 length equals 13 residues. V dropped 2 bases and J dropped 4; count of bases not matched to a gene: 3.

V is TRBV7-2 and J is TRBJ2-5, with 8 bases identical to TRBD2. Germline V CDR1 and CDR2: SGHTA, FQGNSA. V was clipped by 0 bases and J by 0 bases; unmatched bases: 0. The CDR3 is 15 amino acids. The CDR3 region has the DNA TGTGCCAGCAGCTTAGCTAGCGGGGACCAAGAGACCCAGTACTTC. This sequence encodes CASSLASGDQETQYF. The full variable domain, its missing parts supplied by reference TRBV7-2 and TRBJ2-5, is GAGVSQSPSNKVTEKGKDVELRCDPISGHTALYWYRQSLGQGLEFLIYFQGNSAPDKSGLPSDRFSAERTGGSVSTLTIQRTQQEDSAVYLCASSLASGDQETQYFGPGTRLLVL.

The chain employs TRBV9 and TRBJ1-2; possibly TRBD1 for D (6 bases). This CDR3 region has 14 residues. Trimming stripped 3 bases from V and 4 bases from J, with 13 bases between. The V gene's germline CDR1 is SGDLS and CDR2 YYNGEE. For the CDR3, the DNA is TGTGCCAGCAGCGCACAGGGATCAGGCTATGGCTACACCTTC. Protein sequence: CASSAQGSGYGYTF.

This chain joins TRBV6-6 and TRBJ1-6; TRBD1 matches at 8 bases. Germline values: CDR1 MNHNY, CDR2 SVGAGI (reference sequence). This CDR3 is built from 15 residues. After removal of 6 bases from V and 14 bases from J, the junction contained 15 bases not matched to a gene. The CDR3 coding sequence is TGTGCCAGCAGGCCCAACTGGACAGGGAACTCGGCCCTCCACTTT. It codes for CASRPNWTGNSALHF.

This clone was observed once. The CDR3 is CASRSSAEGQFF. Here the CDR3 DNA reads TGTGCCAGCAGATCCAGCGCGGAGGGGCAGTTCTTC. The chain has TRBV4-2 and TRBJ2-1, with D perhaps matching TRBD2 (6 bases). This CDR3 contains 12 residues. The ends were cut back, 6 bases at V and 12 bases at J, with 15 bases in the middle. Germline V CDR1 and CDR2: LGHNA, YNFKEQ.

A note on this clone: At one boundary the junction diverges from the germline segment, which might be a read error. This chain connects TRBV6-1 to TRBJ1-6, with D perhaps matching TRBD1 (6 bases). The V gene's germline CDR1 is MNHNS and CDR2 SASEGT. The CDR3 runs to 15 residues. The CDR3 here is CASSEGRDNSSPPHF. The CDR3 DNA is TGTGCCAGCAGCGAGGGTCGGGACAACTCCTCACCCCCCCACTTT.

The V call is TRBV2, the J call TRBJ1-5, with D tentatively TRBD1 (5 bases). V lost 2 bases and J 0 bases, leaving 14 bases between the germline ends. The CDR3 is 17 residues long. Germline values: CDR1 SNHLY, CDR2 FYNNEI. The CDR3 DNA is TGTGCCAGCAGTGAAAGGGGCGGGGGTTATAGCAATCAGCCCCAGCATTTT. This encodes CASSERGGGYSNQPQHF.

This rearrangement joins TRBV10-1 to TRBJ2-2; tentatively, D is TRBD2 (5 bases). The CDR3 length is 12 residues. CDR1 and CDR2 from the germline V gene are WNHNN and SYGVQD (reference sequence). Trimming pared 8 bases from V and 3 bases from J, leaving 7 bases between. The CDR3 region is CASFSDTGELFF. The DNA of the CDR3 is TGCGCCAGCTTTAGCGACACCGGGGAGCTGTTTTTT.

The gene calls are TRBV7-3 and TRBJ1-1; 10 positions agree with TRBD1. From germline, CDR1 is SGHTA and CDR2 FQGTGA. The V and J ends lost 3 bases and 1 base, in that order; junction bases with no gene match: 2. The CDR3 runs to 15 residues. CDR3: CASSLDRGTNTEAFF. The CDR3 coding sequence is TGTGCCAGCAGCTTGGACAGGGGGACGAACACTGAAGCTTTCTTT.